One sample yielded the 27 T cell receptor beta chains listed below, sequenced in a study of shared clonotypes between healthy human individuals. Clones were read by immunoSEQ multiplex PCR, and TCRdb kept only the in-frame ones, dropping some. The table records 980,000 or so clones, approximately 80% of them present only once. Sequenced material: memory CD4+ T cells sorted from blood. As for subset: CD45RA-negative fraction. Receptors were obtained from a man between 18 and 35 years old in good health.

V usage is TRBV7-2 and J usage is TRBJ1-3, with TRBD1 matching 7 bases. Germline CDR1 SGHTA, CDR2 FQGNSA. CDR3 length: 19 residues. The J segment lost 0 bases and the V segment lost 1 base, leaving 12 bases of the junction unmatched. The CDR3 DNA reads as TGTGCCAGCAGCTTAGACCCTCCCGGGACAGTGAGCTCTGGAAACACCATATATTTT. Residues: CASSLDPPGTVSSGNTIYF.

The CDR3 region is CASRSGGFPNYGYTF. The CDR3 DNA is TGTGCCAGCAGGAGCGGGGGCTTTCCTAACTATGGCTACACCTTC. This chain uses TRBV27 with TRBJ1-2; a weak D match, TRBD1 (6 bases). CDR1 and CDR2 (germline): MNHEY, SMNVEV (reference sequence). The germline V and J ends were trimmed by 6 bases and 0 bases, with 14 bases remaining between them. This CDR3 is 15 amino acids long.

The chain joins TRBV19 to TRBJ2-3; D ambiguous. The CDR3 consists of 12 residues. Germline CDR1 is LNHDA and CDR2 is SQIVND (reference sequence). The V and J ends lost 7 bases and 6 bases respectively, with 11 bases between them. The CDR3 loop is CASTSLGDTQYF. CDR3 bases: TGTGCCAGTACGTCCCTAGGGGATACGCAGTATTTT.

This rearrangement joins TRBV6-5 to TRBJ2-7; TRBD1 matches at 7 bases. From germline, CDR1 is MNHEY and CDR2 SVGAGI. J lost 4 bases, V lost 6 bases, and 6 bases had no gene match. The CDR3 is 13 amino acids. CDR3: CASRSTGRYEQYF. The CDR3 DNA reads as TGTGCCAGCAGGTCGACAGGGCGGTACGAGCAGTACTTC.

V is TRBV5-1 and J is TRBJ1-1, with D tentatively TRBD1 (5 bases). The germline gives CDR1 SGHRS, CDR2 YFSETQ. The CDR3 is 18 amino acids. The V end was cut by 3 bases, the J end by 0 bases, with 21 bases between. CDR3 nucleotides: TGCGCCAGCAGCTCTCGACAGTTGTCGGTGGAAATGAACACTGAAGCTTTCTTT. It yields the protein CASSSRQLSVEMNTEAFF.

Turning to this clone: Distinct nucleotide sequences in the sample also encode this CDR3. This sequence joins TRBV18 and TRBJ1-5; D gene unclear. Trimming removed 3 bases from V and 2 bases from J, with 5 bases in between. CDR1 is KGHSH and CDR2 is LQKENI in the germline V gene. This CDR3 region has 13 residues. The CDR3 sequence: CASSPGGNQPQHF. CDR3 DNA: TGTGCCAGCTCACCTGGCGGCAATCAGCCCCAGCATTTT.

The chain carries TRBV6-1 and TRBJ2-7; D is unresolved. The CDR3 is 11 residues long. V was shortened by 7 bases and J by 5 bases, with 9 bases between the two germline ends. Germline CDR1 and CDR2: MNHNS and SASEGT. CDR3 DNA: TGTGCCAGCACTACGATCCACGAGCAGTACTTC. This encodes CASTTIHEQYF.

This clone was observed a few times. The rearrangement links TRBV7-2 to TRBJ1-1; TRBD1 agrees at 9 bases. CDR1 SGHTA and CDR2 FQGNSA come from the germline V gene. The CDR3 covers 15 residues. Trimming took 5 bases from V and 7 from J; bases not matched to a gene: 11. Here the CDR3 reads CASSKPGQGVIEAFF. Written as DNA, the CDR3 is TGTGCCAGCAGCAAACCGGGACAGGGAGTGATTGAAGCTTTCTTT.

This clone has more than one count but fewer than ten. The chain's CDR3 is CASSQGQGQNSPLHF. DNA for the CDR3: TGTGCCAGCAGCCAAGGACAGGGACAAAATTCACCCCTCCACTTT. The chain is built from TRBV14 and TRBJ1-6; TRBD1 agrees at 7 bases. The ends lost 1 base at V and 7 bases at J; junction bases unmatched: 4. CDR3 length: 15 amino acids. The germline gives CDR1 SGHDN, CDR2 FVKESK. Complete variable domain (other parts from reference TRBV14 and TRBJ1-6): EAGVTQFPSHSVIEKGQTVTLRCDPISGHDNLYWYRRVMGKEIKFLLHFVKESKQDESGMPNNRFLAERTGGTYSTLKVQPAELEDSGVYFCASSQGQGQNSPLHFGNGTRLTVT.

V usage is TRBV5-5 and J usage is TRBJ1-3; D ambiguous. CDR1 is SGHKS, CDR2 YYEKEE, per germline (reference sequence). Trimming left V 4 bases short and J 0 bases short, with 17 bases between. There are 17 residues in the CDR3. CDR3 sequence reads: CASSPGEKTYSGNTIYF. The CDR3 DNA sequence: TGTGCCAGCAGCCCCGGGGAAAAAACCTACTCTGGAAACACCATATATTTT.

This chain links TRBV7-2 with TRBJ2-2, with D hard to call. Trimming took 6 bases from V and 1 from J, leaving 18 bases between them. The CDR3 totals 17 residues. Germline V gene lookup returns CDR1 SGHTA and CDR2 FQGNSA. DNA for the CDR3: TGTGCCAGCAGTCAAGGTGACGGCGTCTTGAACACCGGGGAGCTGTTTTTT. Protein sequence: CASSQGDGVLNTGELFF.

This rearrangement joins TRBV2 to TRBJ2-7, with a tentative D call TRBD2 (5 bases). The CDR3 runs 14 residues. Trimming stripped 0 bases from V and 0 bases from J, with 6 bases between. The germline gives CDR1 SNHLY, CDR2 FYNNEI. This CDR3 reads CASSEAGSSYEQYF. The CDR3 DNA reads TGTGCCAGCAGTGAAGCTGGGAGCTCCTACGAGCAGTACTTC.

This clone has only a few counts. The chain joins TRBV5-1 to TRBJ1-4, with D unresolved. V gave up 4 bases and J gave up 0 bases, with 10 bases separating them. CDR1 is SGHRS and CDR2 is YFSETQ in the germline V gene. CDR3 length equals 15 residues. CDR3 amino acids: CASSLLNPTNEKLFF. In DNA form, the CDR3 reads TGCGCCAGCAGCCTCCTCAACCCAACTAATGAAAAACTGTTTTTT.

The genes are TRBV10-3 and TRBJ1-2; D may be TRBD1 (5 bases). This CDR3 spans 18 amino acids. V was shortened by 6 bases and J by 6 bases, with 29 bases between the two germline ends. The germline V gene has CDR1 ENHRY and CDR2 SYGVKD. The CDR3 DNA is TGTGCCATCAGCGAAAATTTACCCCAGGGCCGGGGTTGGGATGGCTACACCTTC. Amino acids: CAISENLPQGRGWDGYTF.

The chain couples TRBV28 to TRBJ2-4; possible D gene TRBD1, 5 bases. Trimming took 10 bases from V and 0 from J, leaving 16 bases between them. Germline CDR1 MDHEN, CDR2 SYDVKM. This CDR3 contains 15 residues. CDR3 region: CATGRQGLAKNIQYF. The DNA of the CDR3 is TGTGCCACCGGCCGGCAGGGTCTAGCCAAAAACATTCAGTACTTC. The variable domain in full, completed from reference TRBV28 and TRBJ2-4, reads DVKVTQSSRYLVKRTGEKVFLECVQDMDHENMFWYRQDPGLGLRLIYFSYDVKMKEKGDIPEGYSVSREKKERFSLILESASTNQTSMYLCATGRQGLAKNIQYFGAGTRLSVL.

This clone was counted only a few times. V is TRBV11-3 and J is TRBJ2-7; the match to TRBD1 covers 9 bases. V lost 6 bases to trimming and J lost 5 bases; unmatched junction nucleotides: 11. There are 15 residues in the CDR3. The germline V gene encodes CDR1 SGHNT and CDR2 YENEEA. DNA for the CDR3: TGTGCCAGCAGTTCCGGGACAGGGTATTCTCACGAGCAGTACTTC. It codes for CASSSGTGYSHEQYF.

The table lists this clone with a few counts. The chain has TRBV18 and TRBJ2-3; D not resolved. Germline loops: CDR1 KGHSH, CDR2 LQKENI. V was pared by 2 bases and J by 8 bases, with 11 bases between. There are 13 residues in the CDR3. The CDR3 protein is CASSPTGQSTQYF. The CDR3 coding sequence is TGTGCCAGCTCACCAACGGGTCAGAGTACGCAGTATTTT.

The chain employs TRBV5-4 and TRBJ1-2; 8 bases are a match to TRBD1. The CDR3 length is 14 residues. Germline CDR1 and CDR2: SGHNT and YYREEE (reference sequence). Losses at the gene ends were 1 base for V and 4 bases for J; bases not matched to a gene: 3. As DNA, the CDR3 is TGTGCCAGCAGCTTGCCCACAGGGGGCTATGGCTACACCTTC. Its translation is CASSLPTGGYGYTF.

This chain links TRBV27 with TRBJ2-5; D not certain. The germline gives CDR1 MNHEY, CDR2 SMNVEV (reference sequence). CDR3 length: 14 residues. Trimming removed 3 bases from V and 4 bases from J, with 12 bases in between. As DNA, the CDR3 is TGTGCCAGCAGTTTCGGCGCGAGCAGAGAGACCCAGTACTTC. Encoded protein: CASSFGASRETQYF.

This clone was seen once. The chain carries TRBV5-1 and TRBJ1-3; TRBD1 is a possible D gene (5 bases). The V gene lost 4 bases and the J gene lost 0 bases, with 14 bases spanning the gap. Germline loops: CDR1 SGHRS, CDR2 YFSETQ. This CDR3 is built from 16 residues. The CDR3: CASSPRKGISGNTIYF. CDR3 coding DNA: TGCGCCAGCAGCCCACGGAAGGGGATCTCTGGAAACACCATATATTTT.

The V and J genes are TRBV27 and TRBJ2-7, with a possible D match to TRBD1 (7 bases). Per germline, CDR1 MNHEY and CDR2 SMNVEV (reference sequence). V lost 6 bases to trimming and J lost 0 bases, with 15 bases between them. The CDR3 length is 15 residues. The CDR3 protein is CASRGGQGVSYEQYF. Written as DNA, the CDR3 is TGTGCCAGCAGAGGGGGGCAGGGGGTCTCCTACGAGCAGTACTTC.

This clone was counted a single time. The rearrangement joins TRBV6-6 to TRBJ1-2; D gene uncertain. The germline gives CDR1 MNHNY, CDR2 SVGAGI (reference sequence). The CDR3 runs to 15 residues. V was pared by 3 bases and J by 8 bases, with 19 bases between. The CDR3 bases are TGTGCCAGCAGTTATGATGGCACAGCGGAGCGGGGCTACACCTTC. This codes for CASSYDGTAERGYTF.

There are a few counts of this clone. The chain links TRBV25-1 to TRBJ1-1; D is undetermined. Germline V gene sequence: CDR1 MGHDK, CDR2 SYGVNS. V was cut by 1 base and J by 5 bases, with 8 bases left in between. The CDR3 consists of 13 residues. The CDR3 nucleotides are TGTGCCAGCAGTGAATTGTTGACGACTGAAGCTTTCTTT. It is translated as CASSELLTTEAFF.

The V gene is TRBV5-1, the J gene TRBJ1-1; D is perhaps TRBD1 (6 bases). The CDR3 contains 16 residues. V lost 1 base and J lost 1, with 14 bases in between. CDR1 SGHRS and CDR2 YFSETQ come from the germline V gene. CDR3 protein: CASSLLPGTQNTEAFF. The DNA of the CDR3 is TGCGCCAGCAGCTTGTTGCCCGGGACACAGAACACTGAAGCTTTCTTT.

This clone was detected only once. The chain combines TRBV5-1 with TRBJ1-4; D not certain. With 5 bases removed from V and 2 bases from J, the gap between germline ends came to 16 bases. The CDR3 is made up of 16 amino acids. Looked up from germline, CDR1 is SGHRS and CDR2 is YFSETQ. The chain's CDR3 is CASRARRLGTNEKLFF. CDR3 nucleotides: TGCGCCAGCAGGGCGAGGAGGCTTGGGACTAATGAAAAACTGTTTTTT.

The rearrangement joins TRBV5-1 to TRBJ2-5; TRBD1 matches at 7 bases. CDR1 and CDR2 (germline): SGHRS, YFSETQ. The CDR3 sequence is 14 residues long. V lost 2 bases and J lost 3; bases outside the gene matches: 4. The CDR3 sequence is CASSFTGTEETQYF. The CDR3 DNA reads TGCGCCAGCAGCTTTACCGGGACAGAAGAGACCCAGTACTTC.

The rearrangement uses TRBV25-1 and TRBJ1-6; D is undetermined. CDR3 length: 16 residues. The V gene's germline CDR1 is MGHDK and CDR2 SYGVNS. Trimming removed 4 bases from V and 9 bases from J, with 19 bases in between. The CDR3 spells CASSAPGPLVASPLHF. The CDR3 DNA sequence: TGTGCCAGCAGTGCACCTGGTCCCCTGGTAGCTTCACCCCTCCACTTT.